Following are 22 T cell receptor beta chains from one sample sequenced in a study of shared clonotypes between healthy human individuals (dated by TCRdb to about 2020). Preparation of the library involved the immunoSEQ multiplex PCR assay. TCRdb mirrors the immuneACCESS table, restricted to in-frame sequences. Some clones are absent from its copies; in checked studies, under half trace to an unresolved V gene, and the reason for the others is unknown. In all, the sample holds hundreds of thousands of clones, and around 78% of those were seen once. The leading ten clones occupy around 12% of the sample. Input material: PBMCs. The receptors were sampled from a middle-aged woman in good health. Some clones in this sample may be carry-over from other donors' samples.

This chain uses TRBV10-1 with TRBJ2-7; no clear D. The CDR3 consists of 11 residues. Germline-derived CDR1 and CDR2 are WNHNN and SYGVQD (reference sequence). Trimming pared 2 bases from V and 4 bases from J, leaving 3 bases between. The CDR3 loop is CASSEGYEQYF. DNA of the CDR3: TGCGCCAGCAGTGAGGGGTACGAGCAGTACTTC.

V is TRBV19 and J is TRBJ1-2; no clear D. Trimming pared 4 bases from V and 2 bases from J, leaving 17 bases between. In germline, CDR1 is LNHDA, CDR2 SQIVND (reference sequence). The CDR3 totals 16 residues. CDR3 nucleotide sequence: TGTGCCAGTAGTAACCCCGCTTCGGCAGCGAACTATGGCTACACCTTC. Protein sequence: CASSNPASAANYGYTF.

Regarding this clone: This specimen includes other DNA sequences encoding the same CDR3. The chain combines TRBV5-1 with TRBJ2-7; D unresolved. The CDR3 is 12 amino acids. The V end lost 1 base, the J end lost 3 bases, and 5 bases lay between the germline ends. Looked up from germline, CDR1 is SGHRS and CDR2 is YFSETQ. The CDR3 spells CASSLRGYEQYF. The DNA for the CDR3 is TGCGCCAGCAGCTTGCGTGGCTACGAGCAGTACTTC.

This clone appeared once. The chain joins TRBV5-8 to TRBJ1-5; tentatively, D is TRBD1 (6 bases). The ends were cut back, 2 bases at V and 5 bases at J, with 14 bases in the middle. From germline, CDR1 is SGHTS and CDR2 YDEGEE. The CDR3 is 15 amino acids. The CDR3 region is CASSFAGTFDQPQHF. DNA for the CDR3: TGTGCCAGCAGCTTTGCGGGGACATTCGATCAGCCCCAGCATTTT.

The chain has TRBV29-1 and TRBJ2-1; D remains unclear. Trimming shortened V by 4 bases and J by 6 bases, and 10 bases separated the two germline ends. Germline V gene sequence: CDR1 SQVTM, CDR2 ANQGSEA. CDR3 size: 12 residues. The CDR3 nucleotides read TGCAGCGTTGTCCCTCGCCGCAATGAGCAGTTCTTC. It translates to CSVVPRRNEQFF.

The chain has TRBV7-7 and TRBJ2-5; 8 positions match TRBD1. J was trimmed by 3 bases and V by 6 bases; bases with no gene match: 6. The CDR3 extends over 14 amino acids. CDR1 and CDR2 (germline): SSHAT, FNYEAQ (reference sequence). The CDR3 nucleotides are TGTGCCAGCAGTCGGGGGACAGGCGAAGAGACCCAGTACTTC. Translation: CASSRGTGEETQYF.

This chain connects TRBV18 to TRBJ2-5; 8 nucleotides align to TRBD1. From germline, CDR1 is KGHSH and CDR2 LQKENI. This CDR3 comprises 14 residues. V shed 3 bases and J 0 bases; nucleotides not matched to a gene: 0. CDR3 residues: CASSPDRDQETQYF. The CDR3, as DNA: TGTGCCAGCTCACCGGACAGGGACCAAGAGACCCAGTACTTC.

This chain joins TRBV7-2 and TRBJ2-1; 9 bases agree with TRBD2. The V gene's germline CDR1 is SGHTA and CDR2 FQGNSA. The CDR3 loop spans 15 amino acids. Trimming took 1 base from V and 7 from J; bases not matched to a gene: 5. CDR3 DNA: TGTGCCAGCAGCTTAGTGGCGGGAGGGCCTAATGAGCAGTTCTTC. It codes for CASSLVAGGPNEQFF.

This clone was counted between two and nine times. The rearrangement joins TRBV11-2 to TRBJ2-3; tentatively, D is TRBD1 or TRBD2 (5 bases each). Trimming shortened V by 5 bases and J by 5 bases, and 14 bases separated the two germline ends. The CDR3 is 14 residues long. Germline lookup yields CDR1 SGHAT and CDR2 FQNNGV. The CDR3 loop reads CASSVGHAGDTQYF. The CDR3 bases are TGTGCCAGCAGCGTAGGACATGCGGGAGATACGCAGTATTTT. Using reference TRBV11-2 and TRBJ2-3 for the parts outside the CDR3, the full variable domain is EAGVAQSPRYKIIEKRQSVAFWCNPISGHATLYWYQQILGQGPKLLIQFQNNGVVDDSQLPKDRFSAERLKGVDSTLKIQPAKLEDSAVYLCASSVGHAGDTQYFGPGTRLTVL.

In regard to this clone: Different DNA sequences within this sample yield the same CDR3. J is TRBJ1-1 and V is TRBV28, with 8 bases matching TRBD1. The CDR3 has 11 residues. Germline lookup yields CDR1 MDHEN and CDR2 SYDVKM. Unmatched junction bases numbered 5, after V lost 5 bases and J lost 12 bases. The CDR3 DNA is TGTGCCAGCAGTCCCAGGGGGCGACCTTTCTTT. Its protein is CASSPRGRPFF.

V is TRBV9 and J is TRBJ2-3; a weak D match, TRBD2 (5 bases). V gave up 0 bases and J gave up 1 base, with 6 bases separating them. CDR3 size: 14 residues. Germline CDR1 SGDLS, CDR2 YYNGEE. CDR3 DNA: TGTGCCAGCAGCGTAGCTAGCCGCACAGATACGCAGTATTTT. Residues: CASSVASRTDTQYF.

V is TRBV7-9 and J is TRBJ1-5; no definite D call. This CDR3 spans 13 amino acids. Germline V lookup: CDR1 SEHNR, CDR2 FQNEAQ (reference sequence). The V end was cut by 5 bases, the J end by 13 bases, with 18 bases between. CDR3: CASSADRGSRQHF. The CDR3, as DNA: TGTGCCAGCAGCGCAGACCGAGGTAGCAGGCAGCATTTT.

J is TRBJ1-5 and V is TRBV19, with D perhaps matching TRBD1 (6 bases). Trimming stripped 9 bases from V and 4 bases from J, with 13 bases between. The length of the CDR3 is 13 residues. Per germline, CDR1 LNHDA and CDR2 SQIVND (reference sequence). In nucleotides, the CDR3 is TGTGCCAGCCAGCCGGGGGCAAATCAGCCCCAGCATTTT. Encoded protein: CASQPGANQPQHF.

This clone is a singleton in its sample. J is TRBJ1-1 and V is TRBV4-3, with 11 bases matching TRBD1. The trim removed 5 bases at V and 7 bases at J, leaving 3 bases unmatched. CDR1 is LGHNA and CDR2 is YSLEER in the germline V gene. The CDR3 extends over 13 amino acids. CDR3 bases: TGCGCCAGCAGCTGGGGGACAGGGGGTGAAGCTTTCTTT. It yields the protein CASSWGTGGEAFF.

CDR3 in amino acids: CASSRDSSNQPQHF. The CDR3 coding sequence is TGCGCCAGCAGCAGGGACAGTAGCAATCAGCCCCAGCATTTT. The chain is built from TRBV5-1 and TRBJ1-5, with 7 positions matching TRBD1. The CDR3 has 14 amino acids. Germline CDR1 is SGHRS and CDR2 is YFSETQ. V gave up 4 bases and J gave up 0 bases; unmatched junction bases: 1.

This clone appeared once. In DNA form, the CDR3 reads TGTGCCAGCAGCGCCGGACGAATAAACTCCTACAATGAGCAGTTCTTC. It specifies CASSAGRINSYNEQFF. J is TRBJ2-1 and V is TRBV5-6; no clear D gene. This CDR3 has 16 amino acids. Germline V lookup: CDR1 SGHDT, CDR2 YYEEEE. V lost 4 bases and J lost 0, with 14 bases in between. Complete variable domain (other parts from reference TRBV5-6 and TRBJ2-1): DAGVTQSPTHLIKTRGQQVTLRCSPKSGHDTVSWYQQALGQGPQFIFQYYEEEERQRGNFPDRFSGHQFPNYSSELNVNALLLGDSALYLCASSAGRINSYNEQFFGPGTRLTVL.

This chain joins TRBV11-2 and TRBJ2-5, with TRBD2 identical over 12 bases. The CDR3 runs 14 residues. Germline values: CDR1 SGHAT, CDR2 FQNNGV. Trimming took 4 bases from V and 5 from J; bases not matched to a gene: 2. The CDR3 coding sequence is TGTGCCAGCAGCTCCGGACTAGCGGGGGAGACCCAGTACTTC. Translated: CASSSGLAGETQYF.

The CDR3 DNA reads as TGTGCCAGCAGCTTCAGGACTGATCCCTACAATGAGCAGTTCTTC. Amino acid sequence: CASSFRTDPYNEQFF. The V gene is TRBV7-9, the J gene TRBJ2-1; D may be TRBD2 (5 bases). V was shortened by 3 bases and J by 2 bases, with 11 bases between the two germline ends. The CDR3 runs to 15 residues. CDR1 SEHNR and CDR2 FQNEAQ come from the germline V gene (reference sequence).

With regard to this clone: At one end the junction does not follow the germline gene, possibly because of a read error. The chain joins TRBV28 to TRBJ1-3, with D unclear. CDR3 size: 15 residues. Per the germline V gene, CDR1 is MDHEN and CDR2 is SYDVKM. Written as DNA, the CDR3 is TGTGCCAGCAGTTTACGAGGGCAGCGTGGAGACACCATATATTTT. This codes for CASSLRGQRGDTIYF.

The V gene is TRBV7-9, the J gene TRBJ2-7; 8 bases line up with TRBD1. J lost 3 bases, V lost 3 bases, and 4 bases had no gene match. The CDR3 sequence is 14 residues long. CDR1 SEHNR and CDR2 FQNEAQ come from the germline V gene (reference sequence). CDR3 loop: CASSFLDRDYEQYF. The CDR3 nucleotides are TGTGCCAGCAGCTTCTTGGACAGGGACTACGAGCAGTACTTC. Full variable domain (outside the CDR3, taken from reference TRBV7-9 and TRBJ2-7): DTGVSQNPRHKITKRGQNVTFRCDPISEHNRLYWYRQTLGQGPEFLTYFQNEAQLEKSRLLSDRFSAERPKGSFSTLEIQRTEQGDSAMYLCASSFLDRDYEQYFGPGTRLTVT.

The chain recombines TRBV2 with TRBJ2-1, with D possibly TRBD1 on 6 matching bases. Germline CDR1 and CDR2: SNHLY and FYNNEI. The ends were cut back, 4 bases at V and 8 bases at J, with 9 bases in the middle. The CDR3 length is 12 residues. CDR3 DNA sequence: TGTGCCAGCAGTGTTGACAGGCATGAGCAGTTCTTC. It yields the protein CASSVDRHEQFF.

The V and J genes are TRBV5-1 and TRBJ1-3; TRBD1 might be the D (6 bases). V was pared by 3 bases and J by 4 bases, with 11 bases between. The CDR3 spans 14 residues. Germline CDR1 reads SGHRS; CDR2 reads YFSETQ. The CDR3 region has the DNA TGCGCCAGCAGCTCCGAAGGACAGGGAAACACCATATATTTT. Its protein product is CASSSEGQGNTIYF.